This T cell receptor (beta chain) comes out of a study of shared clonotypes between healthy human individuals. General study points: What rarefaction showed was incomplete sorted-subset sequencing despite large depth.

As concerns this clone: The antigen is unknown.

The assay ran at deep level. Every subset's genomic DNA went evenly onto several immunoSEQ plates. Original handling: Filtering differed, since immunoSEQ gave only junction sequences and no quality scores. Sequencing was performed with immunoSEQ multiplex PCR; in TCRdb, only in-frame clones are kept and a portion is missing. V and J calls and clone size are those listed in that table; D and trimming were worked out from the DNA. The sample includes 2 million to 2.5 million clones, approximately 94% of them seen just once. V lost 1 base, J lost 6 bases, and 7 bases lay in between. Germline V gene lookup returns CDR1 MNHNS and CDR2 SASEGT. The CDR3 length is 13 residues.

The sample consisted of naive CD4+ T cells sorted from blood. This sample's subset: CD45RA+ positively selected. The J gene is TRBJ1-3, the V gene TRBV6-1; no clear D. This receptor was obtained from a man aged 18 to 29 in good health. CDR3 residues: CASSEERPNTIYF. The CDR3 bases are TGTGCCAGCAGTGAAGAAAGACCAAACACCATATATTTT.